The T cell receptor (beta chain) under discussion was sequenced for a study of T cell responses to AZD1222 COVID-19 vaccine. Points on this clone: Antigen specificity is unknown.

Study results and limitations: Baseline testing showed seropositivity in only a handful of AZD1222 recipients.

The table came from immunoSEQ multiplex PCR; TCRdb's copy has only in-frame clones and leaves some out. The sample carries some 180,000 clones, more than 80% recorded once. Germline lookup yields CDR1 SNHLY and CDR2 FYNNEI. The CDR3 consists of 14 residues. V was pared by 5 bases and J by 5 bases, with 4 bases of the junction left unmatched. The chain is built from TRBV2 and TRBJ2-5; 11 bases are a match to TRBD1. The input for sequencing was peripheral blood, taken on day 0 of AZD1222 vaccination. The sequence was collected from an adult in good health. This chain's CDR3 is CASSMDRGRETQYF. In DNA form, the CDR3 reads TGTGCCAGCAGTATGGACAGGGGGCGCGAGACCCAGTACTTC.